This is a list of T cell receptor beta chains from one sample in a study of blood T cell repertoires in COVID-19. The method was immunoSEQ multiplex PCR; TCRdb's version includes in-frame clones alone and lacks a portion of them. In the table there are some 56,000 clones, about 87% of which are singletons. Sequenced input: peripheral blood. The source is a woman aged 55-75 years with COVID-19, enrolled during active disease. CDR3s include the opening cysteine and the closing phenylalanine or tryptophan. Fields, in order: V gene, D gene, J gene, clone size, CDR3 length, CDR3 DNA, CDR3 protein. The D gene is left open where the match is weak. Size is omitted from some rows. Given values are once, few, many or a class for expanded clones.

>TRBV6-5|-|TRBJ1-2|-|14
TGTGCCAGCAGTTACTACGGTCCAAACTATGGCTACACCTTC
CASSYYGPNYGYTF
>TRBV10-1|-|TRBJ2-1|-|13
TGCGCCAGCAGTGAGTCACCGGGACAACCGAGGGTCTTC
CASSESPGQPRVF
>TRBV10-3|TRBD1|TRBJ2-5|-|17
TGTGCCATCAGTGAGTCGAAAGGACAGGGGATACTCGAGACCCAGTACTTC
CAISESKGQGILETQYF
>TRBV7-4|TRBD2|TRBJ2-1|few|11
TGTGCCAGCAGCTTTAGCGGGAGGAAGTTCTTC
CASSFSGRKFF
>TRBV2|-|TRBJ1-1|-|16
TGTGCCAGCAGGACCCCTTTGACCGGAGGTGGAACTGAAGCTTTCTTT
CASRTPLTGGGTEAFF
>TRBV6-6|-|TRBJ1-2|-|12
TGTGCCAGGGGGAGGGGGGGGTATGGCTACACCTTC
CARGRGGYGYTF
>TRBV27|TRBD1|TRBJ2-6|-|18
TGTGCCAGCAGTTTATGGGGACAGGGGCTCTCTGGGGCCAACGTCCTGACTTTC
CASSLWGQGLSGANVLTF
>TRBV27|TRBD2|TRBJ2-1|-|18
TGTGCCAGCAGTCTCATCTTCCTAGCGGGAGGGCCTCTCGATGAGCAGTTCTTC
CASSLIFLAGGPLDEQFF
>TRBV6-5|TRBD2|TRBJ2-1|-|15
TGTGCCAGCAGTTACTCGGGGACTAGCGGAAATGAGCAGTTCTTC
CASSYSGTSGNEQFF
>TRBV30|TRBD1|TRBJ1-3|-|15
TGTGCCTGGAGTGAGGGACAGGGGGTGGGAAACACCATATATTTT
CAWSEGQGVGNTIYF
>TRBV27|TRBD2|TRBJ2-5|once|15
TGTGCCAGCAAGTCGGGACTAGCGGTACAAGAGACCCAGTACTTC
CASKSGLAVQETQYF
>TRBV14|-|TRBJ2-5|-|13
TGTGCCAGCAGCCAAGTTAACGGGGAGACCCAGTACTTC
CASSQVNGETQYF
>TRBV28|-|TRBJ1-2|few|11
TGTGCCAGCAGTTTAATCGGGGGCTACACCTTC
CASSLIGGYTF
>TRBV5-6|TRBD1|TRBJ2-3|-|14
TGTGCCAGCAGTTTACAGGGGCGGCCAGATACGCAGTATTTT
CASSLQGRPDTQYF
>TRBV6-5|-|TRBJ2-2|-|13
TGTGCCAGCAGCCCGCAGAGGACCGGGGAGCTGTTTTTT
CASSPQRTGELFF
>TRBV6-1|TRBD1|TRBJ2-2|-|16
TGTGCCAGCAGTGAAGGGCAAGACAGGGTAACCGGGGAGCTGTTTTTT
CASSEGQDRVTGELFF
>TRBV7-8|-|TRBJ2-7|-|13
TGTGCCAGCAGCTTAGGACGGGCCTACGAGCAGTACTTC
CASSLGRAYEQYF
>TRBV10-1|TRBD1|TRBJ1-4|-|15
TGCGCCAGCAGTGAGTCGGACAGGCCTCAAGGAAAACTGTTTTTT
CASSESDRPQGKLFF
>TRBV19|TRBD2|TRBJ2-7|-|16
TGTGCCAGTAGTACCCCACTCAGCGGGAGGGCCTACGAGCAGTACTTC
CASSTPLSGRAYEQYF
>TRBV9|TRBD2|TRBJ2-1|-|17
TGTGCCAGCAGCTCCGGGCTAGCGGAAAGCTCCTACAATGAGCAGTTCTTC
CASSSGLAESSYNEQFF